This T cell receptor (beta chain) was found in a study of Graves' ophthalmopathy and Graves' hyperthyroidism. General study findings and limits: Both an approximately 70% sensitivity and a roughly 72% specificity characterized the model's predictions of ophthalmopathy progression. Most expanded thyroid clonotypes above 0.001 frequency also appeared in blood. Researchers report that a 13-signature model separated ophthalmopathy from stable hyperthyroidism, posting almost 90% sensitivity and roughly 83% specificity.

No progression to ophthalmopathy over 18 months defined stable hyperthyroidism. Researchers took RNA transcripts and amplified TCR beta CDR3 regions from them. The workflow started with a first-round RT-PCR run with HTBI primers and then moved on to a second-round multiplex PCR. TCRdb used MiXCR to reprocess the multiplex PCR reads, holding one entry per CDR3 protein. Of hundreds of thousands of distinct CDR3 sequences listed, around 21% are singletons. This clonotype came up many times. Its target is unknown. It is unclear where the CDR3 begins or ends on the DNA, so no DNA is shown, and the CDR3 is as TCRdb lists it. Germline V gives CDR1 SGHVS, CDR2 FQNEAQ. Counting both end residues, the CDR3 totals 14 amino acids.

Material for sequencing was peripheral blood. The rearrangement links TRBV7-8 to TRBJ2-5; the table assigns TRBD2, which was not confirmed against the DNA. The sequence derives from a woman under 30 with stable Graves' hyperthyroidism. The CDR3: CASVAGGNQETQCF.